This T cell receptor beta chain was captured by sequencing in a study of blood T cell repertoires in COVID-19. Clones were sequenced by immunoSEQ multiplex PCR, and TCRdb holds only the in-frame ones, with some missing. In the table there are fewer than 450,000 clones, 80% to 90% of which are singletons. Sequenced: peripheral blood. The receptor was isolated from a woman in her forties or fifties with COVID-19, enrolled during active disease.

CDR3 nucleotides: TGTGCCAGCAGTTACTCGTTTACTTCCCAAGAGACCCAGTACTTC. It translates to CASSYSFTSQETQYF. V usage is TRBV6-5 and J usage is TRBJ2-5; D remains ambiguous. Trimming left V 0 bases short and J 1 base short, with 9 bases between. The CDR3 is made up of 15 amino acids. Per the germline V gene, CDR1 is MNHEY and CDR2 is SVGAGI.